This T cell receptor beta chain was captured in a study of tumor-infiltrating lymphocytes in primary liver carcinoma (dated by TCRdb to the late 2010s). With respect to the entire study: Hepatocellular carcinoma (four) or combined HCC and intrahepatic cholangiocarcinoma (one) was present in the five patients, who were three men and two women aged 30 to 69 years. The five patients had tumors staged T1-T3 N0M0, with maximum diameters ranging from about 4.2 to 11 cm. Technical replicate repertoires showed high reproducibility, with mean shared-clone rates roughly 0.89 and correlation coefficients above 0.95. TCRbeta repertoire sequencing, expression microarrays and whole-exome sequencing were combined in the study across five regions of each liver tumor, with adjacent normal tissue and blood also included. A total of around 35 specimens from 5 patients, comprising approximately 25 tumor regions, 5 adjacent noncancerous liver tissues and 5 peripheral blood samples, were covered by TCRbeta repertoire sequencing. To link TCRbeta repertoire diversity with the local molecular phenotype, the roughly 23 tumor region samples were profiled using Agilent mRNA microarrays. Each sample produced about 3.5 to 8 million productive TCRbeta reads, and read depth showed no significant difference between tissue types.

Total RNA and DNA were co-extracted without cell sorting from around 20-30 mg of bulk tissue using the AllPrep DNA/RNA mini kit. Between late 2015 and March 2016, a handful of patients in China with histopathologically diagnosed primary liver carcinoma had surgical resection. Chronic HBV infection was present in the patients, and the patients were treatment-naive at sampling. Five spatially separated regions were sampled from each tumor: the superior, inferior, left-lateral and right-lateral poles, plus the tumor centre. Histology showed that every tumor sample contained more than 90% viable tumor cells. Each fresh piece of tumor and adjacent tissue was cut in two, with one half stored in RNAlater at -80 degrees C and the other half sent for histology. What the research found in general, with its limitations: Only the TCR beta chain was sequenced, which likely underestimates true repertoire diversity because unpaired alpha chains were not captured. Because the samples were bulk and unsorted, CD4+ and CD8+ T cell repertoires could not be compared. Compared with blood, tumors had a significantly larger share of the repertoire taken up by the top 250 clones (p = 0.039). The study included only a few patients, and the authors note findings should be validated in a larger study. Repertoire overlap was found to be higher between tumor regions (mean approximately 35%) than between tumor-adjacent (around 17%) or tumor-blood (around 14%) pairs, consistent with antigen-driven expansion. Only roughly 8-25% of top clones appeared in all five regions of a tumor, which suggests that tumor-infiltrating T cells are spatially heterogeneous.

Remarks on this clonotype: What this receptor recognizes is not known. No base quality information exists; no much larger clone differs at one position.

TCRbeta-specific cDNA was reverse-transcribed from 500 ng total RNA using a constant-region primer and ProtoScript II reverse transcriptase. The TCRbeta libraries were prepared through three rounds of nested multiplex PCR following a slightly modified ARM-PCR procedure. Sample barcodes and Illumina adapters were added in a final 25-cycle PCR with Deep VentR polymerase. Before sequencing, amplicons of 200-500 bp were purified from gel using a QIAquick gel extraction kit. The TCRbeta amplicons were sequenced with 250-bp paired-end reads on an Illumina HiSeq 2500. Regarding the original processing steps: To recover full CDR3 sequences, reads were quality-trimmed using Trimmomatic v0.33 and paired reads were then merged using FLASH v1.2.11. V, D and J germline segments were assigned to the rearranged TCRbeta sequences by MiGEC v1.2.1b. Clonotype statistics and Shannon-Wiener diversity indices were computed with VDJtools v1.0.0. Except for diversity analysis, only each sample's 250 most abundant clonotypes were used in subsequent analyses to reduce sampling bias. TCRdb reanalyzed the raw reads on its own, using fastp at Q25 for trimming and MiXCR for clone calling, and kept in-frame beta chains. Every CDR3 protein is listed once, alongside the most common genes and DNA of its rows. TCRdb's processing, not the authors' own work, is the source of the V and J calls. This sample lists 65,000 to 80,000 distinct CDR3 sequences; approximately 74% were detected once. The ten largest clonotypes hold roughly a quarter of the sample.

Specimen: liver tumor tissue from sampling region 4. Taken with the paper, the label for cell subset or site translates to: tumor region T4, right-lateral pole. The receptor comes from a man between 35 and 55 years old with primary liver carcinoma and hepatitis B virus infection.

The DNA sequence reads TGTGCCAGCAGCGAAGCAGCGACTAGCGGCACTCAGCGGGATACGCAGTATTTT. Its amino acids are CASSEAATSGTQRDTQYF. The chain employs TRBV9 and TRBJ2-3; TRBD2 aligns with 9 central bases. For this chain, trimming is 3 bases at the V end and 6 bases at the J end, and the number of junction bases without a gene match is 17. The CDR3 has 18 amino acids, counting the end cysteine and phenylalanine. Kept here is only the CDR3 DNA, which spans 54 bases and is read in frame from base 1. CDR1 and CDR2 were assigned from the germline V gene as SGDLS and YYNGEE.